The 5 T cell receptor beta chains listed next were all sequenced from one sample in a study of lymphopenia after photon versus proton radiotherapy. This table comes from immunoSEQ multiplex PCR, and its TCRdb copy is limited to in-frame clones, with some not included. The sample carries approximately 65,000 clones, more than 75% recorded once. This material consisted of peripheral blood, taken from a patient treated with photon-based radiotherapy. The receptors here all came from a woman between 65 and 79 years old with pancreatic cancer.

V is TRBV19 and J is TRBJ2-2; D gene unclear. The CDR3 runs 13 residues. CDR1 is LNHDA, CDR2 SQIVND, per germline (reference sequence). The V end lost 2 bases, the J end lost 6 bases, and 7 bases lay between the germline ends. CDR3 in amino acids: CASSITSSGELFF. In DNA, the CDR3 is TGTGCCAGTAGTATAACCTCTTCCGGGGAGCTGTTTTTT.

This chain connects TRBV6-1 to TRBJ1-5; possibly TRBD1 for D (5 bases). The germline V gene has CDR1 MNHNS and CDR2 SASEGT. This CDR3 region has 12 residues. This CDR3 is CEGGARDQPQHF. CDR3 bases: TGTGAGGGTGGGGCGCGGGATCAGCCCCAGCATTTT.

The rearrangement links TRBV11-1 to TRBJ2-1; 16 positions match TRBD2. Trimming removed 6 bases from V and 9 bases from J; junction bases left unmatched: 17. The germline V gene encodes CDR1 SGHAT and CDR2 FQDESV (reference sequence). The CDR3 totals 19 residues. This CDR3 is CASSLILPSGTSGGGEQFF. CDR3 DNA: TGTGCCAGCAGTCTCATTCTCCCCTCCGGGACTAGCGGGGGGGGTGAGCAGTTCTTC.

This clone appeared once. V gene TRBV15 combines with J gene TRBJ2-5; no clear D. V dropped 3 bases and J dropped 0 bases, with 14 bases sitting between them. Germline values: CDR1 LNHNV, CDR2 YYDKDF (reference sequence). The CDR3 runs 16 residues. The CDR3 protein is CATSSRSRTYQETQYF. DNA for the CDR3: TGTGCCACCAGCAGCCGTTCCAGGACCTACCAAGAGACCCAGTACTTC.

The CDR3 DNA sequence: TGTGCCAGCAGTTTAGCAGGGGGGATCACCGGGGAGCTGTTTTTT. It encodes CASSLAGGITGELFF. This chain joins TRBV27 and TRBJ2-2; the D gene is possibly TRBD1 (7 bases). CDR1 MNHEY and CDR2 SMNVEV come from the germline V gene (reference sequence). The CDR3 runs to 15 residues. V lost 2 bases and J 4 bases, leaving 11 bases between the germline ends.